What follows are 31 T cell receptor beta chains derived from one specimen sequenced in a study of low-dose radiotherapy and immunotherapy resistance in tumors. cDNA synthesis used a TRAV/TRBV-specific primer set for both chains. TCR amplification used roughly 21 PCR cycles, a constant-region primer and a V-primer adapter. TCRdb called the reads again in MiXCR, with one record for every CDR3 protein. This table holds over 15,000 distinct CDR3 sequences, approximately 79% found once. These receptors were taken from a human donor with advanced metastatic prostate, ovarian, gallbladder or colorectal cancer (not recorded which). This table probably holds off-target reads from a library built for another chain.

This clonotype was seen a few times. The chain combines TRBV9 with TRBJ2-3, with 10 bases identical to TRBD2. J gave up 4 bases and V 1 base, and 6 bases lay outside the gene matches. The germline CDR1 and CDR2 sequences are SGDLS and YYNGEE. This CDR3 is built from 16 residues. The CDR3 is CASSVRSGRVSDTQYF. CDR3 nucleotide sequence: TGTGCCAGCAGCGTACGGAGCGGGAGGGTGTCAGATACGCAGTATTTT.

The chain has TRBV5-1 and TRBJ1-1, with a weak D call TRBD1 (5 bases). CDR1 SGHRS and CDR2 YFSETQ come from the germline V gene. This CDR3 comprises 16 residues. With 2 bases removed from V and 3 bases from J, the gap between germline ends came to 17 bases. CDR3 bases: TGCGCCAGCAGCTTAACAGTCCAGGGACCTTACACTGAAGCTTTCTTT. Protein product: CASSLTVQGPYTEAFF. Full variable domain (missing parts from reference TRBV5-1 and TRBJ1-1): KAGVTQTPRYLIKTRGQQVTLSCSPISGHRSVSWYQQTPGQGLQFLFEYFSETQRNKGNFPGRFSGRQFSNSRSEMNVSTLELGDSALYLCASSLTVQGPYTEAFFGQGTRLTVV.

This clonotype was seen only a few times. CDR3 loop: CASSLGRGREQYF. In DNA, the CDR3 is TGCGCCAGCAGCCTTGGCAGGGGGCGCGAGCAGTACTTC. This chain links TRBV5-1 with TRBJ2-7, with 8 bases lining up with TRBD1. Trimming at V came to 4 bases and at J to 6 bases, leaving 6 bases not matched to a gene. This CDR3 comprises 13 residues. Germline V gene lookup returns CDR1 SGHRS and CDR2 YFSETQ.

The chain uses TRBV6-6 and TRBJ2-7; D assignment may be TRBD1 or TRBD2 (5 bases each). The CDR3 length is 13 residues. CDR1 is MNHNY, CDR2 SVGAGI, per germline (reference sequence). Trimming stripped 2 bases from V and 5 bases from J, with 10 bases between. The CDR3 reads CASSYGGWNEQYF. CDR3 sequence (DNA): TGTGCCAGCAGTTACGGGGGTTGGAACGAGCAGTACTTC.

J is TRBJ1-2 and V is TRBV10-3; 7 nucleotides line up with TRBD1. The CDR3 is 12 residues long. Trimming took 4 bases from V and 8 from J; bases not matched to a gene: 4. Germline V gives CDR1 ENHRY, CDR2 SYGVKD. CDR3 region: CAISVTGYGYTF. The CDR3 nucleotides read TGTGCCATCAGTGTGACAGGGTACGGCTACACCTTC.

This chain joins TRBV5-1 and TRBJ1-1; tentative D call: TRBD1 (5 bases). Trimming took off 0 bases at V and 5 bases at J, with 8 bases between the two ends. The length of the CDR3 is 13 residues. Germline V gives CDR1 SGHRS, CDR2 YFSETQ. CDR3: CASSLGQLTEAFF. As DNA, the CDR3 is TGCGCCAGCAGCTTGGGACAGCTAACTGAAGCTTTCTTT.

This clonotype was detected a few times. This chain links TRBV5-1 with TRBJ2-1, with 7 bases lining up with TRBD1. The CDR3 is 13 amino acids. V lost 0 bases to trimming and J lost 8 bases; unmatched junction nucleotides: 2. The V gene's germline CDR1 is SGHRS and CDR2 YFSETQ. CDR3 DNA: TGCGCCAGCAGCTTGGGACAGGGCTATGAGCAGTTCTTC. It codes for CASSLGQGYEQFF.

The V call is TRBV7-3, the J call TRBJ2-7, with 9 bases aligning to TRBD1. The germline CDR1 and CDR2 sequences are SGHTA and FQGTGA. This CDR3 is 15 amino acids long. V gave up 5 bases and J gave up 5 bases; unmatched junction bases: 10. CDR3 region: CASSLTGGAVHEQYF. The DNA of the CDR3 is TGTGCCAGCAGCCTCACAGGGGGCGCAGTCCACGAGCAGTACTTC. Complete variable domain (other parts from reference TRBV7-3 and TRBJ2-7): GAGVSQTPSNKVTEKGKYVELRCDPISGHTALYWYRQSLGQGPEFLIYFQGTGAADDSGLPNDRFFAVRPEGSVSTLKIQRTERGDSAVYLCASSLTGGAVHEQYFGPGTRLTVT.

The genes are TRBV6-6 and TRBJ2-2; 8 bases align to TRBD2. Germline-derived CDR1 and CDR2 are MNHNY and SVGAGI (reference sequence). V lost 0 bases, J lost 6 bases, and 6 bases stayed unmatched. The CDR3 has 16 amino acids. The CDR3 loop reads CASSYSAGGRAGELFF. CDR3 DNA: TGTGCCAGCAGTTACTCCGCGGGAGGAAGGGCCGGGGAGCTGTTTTTT.

The chain is built from TRBV20-1 and TRBJ2-1, with D perhaps TRBD1 (5 bases). The length of the CDR3 is 14 residues. Trimming took 0 bases from V and 3 from J, leaving 9 bases between them. Germline V CDR1 and CDR2: DFQATT, SNEGSKA (reference sequence). This CDR3 reads CSARDRVNYNEQFF. The CDR3 bases are TGCAGTGCTAGAGACAGGGTAAACTACAATGAGCAGTTCTTC.

The chain joins TRBV11-3 to TRBJ2-2, with no clear D. V lost 0 bases and J lost 6, with 8 bases in between. Germline CDR1 is SGHNT and CDR2 is YENEEA. The CDR3 has 14 residues. The CDR3: CASSLEGISGELFF. DNA for the CDR3: TGTGCCAGCAGCTTAGAAGGGATTTCCGGGGAGCTGTTTTTT.

The CDR3, as DNA: TGTGCCAGCAGTGAAGATCCAGGAGGATATGGCTACACCTTC. It yields the protein CASSEDPGGYGYTF. This rearrangement joins TRBV6-1 to TRBJ1-2, with no clear D. The V gene's germline CDR1 is MNHNS and CDR2 SASEGT. The CDR3 has 14 residues. Between the trimmed V and J ends, which lost 1 base and 5 bases, there was a span of 11 bases.

The genes are TRBV5-1 and TRBJ2-7; D is possibly TRBD1 (6 bases). This CDR3 has 14 residues. Per germline, CDR1 SGHRS and CDR2 YFSETQ. V was shortened by 1 base and J by 3 bases, with 11 bases between the two germline ends. CDR3 sequence reads: CASSLSQGFYEQYF. The CDR3 nucleotides read TGCGCCAGCAGCTTGTCACAGGGTTTCTACGAGCAGTACTTC. Drawing the rest from reference TRBV5-1 and TRBJ2-7, the complete variable domain is KAGVTQTPRYLIKTRGQQVTLSCSPISGHRSVSWYQQTPGQGLQFLFEYFSETQRNKGNFPGRFSGRQFSNSRSEMNVSTLELGDSALYLCASSLSQGFYEQYFGPGTRLTVT.

The chain couples TRBV29-1 to TRBJ1-2, with 8 bases fitting TRBD1. CDR1 is SQVTM and CDR2 is ANQGSEA in the germline V gene. V was clipped by 8 bases and J by 3 bases; unmatched bases: 23. The CDR3 is 18 residues long. The DNA of the CDR3 is TGCAGCACCCTCTCCCCCGGGACAGGCGACTTAACGGACTATGGCTACACCTTC. Encoded protein: CSTLSPGTGDLTDYGYTF.

V usage is TRBV5-1 and J usage is TRBJ1-3, with 8 bases aligning to TRBD1. The CDR3 consists of 17 residues. J was trimmed by 3 bases and V by 1 base; bases with no gene match: 9. Looked up from germline, CDR1 is SGHRS and CDR2 is YFSETQ. CDR3 nucleotide sequence: TGCGCCAGCAGCTTGCCCGGACAGGGAGAGAATGGAAACACCATATATTTT. This codes for CASSLPGQGENGNTIYF.

The CDR3: CASSYGRAITGELFF. As DNA, the CDR3 is TGTGCCAGCAGTTATGGCAGGGCCATCACCGGGGAGCTGTTTTTT. The rearrangement links TRBV6-2 or TRBV6-3 to TRBJ2-2; TRBD1 is a possible D gene (5 bases). This CDR3 contains 15 residues. The germline gives CDR1 MNHEY, CDR2 SVGEGT. V lost 3 bases and J lost 4, with 12 bases in between.

This rearrangement joins TRBV5-6 to TRBJ1-1; possible D gene TRBD1, 5 bases. Germline assignment: CDR1 SGHDT and CDR2 YYEEEE. V lost 4 bases and J 0 bases, leaving 22 bases between the germline ends. There are 18 residues in the CDR3. The CDR3 DNA reads as TGTGCCAGCAGCCCCAAGCGGGAGGGGTTGACGGTGAACACTGAAGCTTTCTTT. Translation: CASSPKREGLTVNTEAFF.

This clonotype showed up just a few times. J is TRBJ1-1 and V is TRBV12-3 or TRBV12-4; D uncertain. With 2 bases removed from V and 4 bases from J, the gap between germline ends came to 11 bases. This CDR3 has 14 residues. CDR3 DNA: TGTGCCAGCAGTTTACGTGCAGCTAGCACTGAAGCTTTCTTT. Its translation: CASSLRAASTEAFF.

This clonotype was seen just once. V gene TRBV27 combines with J gene TRBJ2-3; the D gene could be TRBD1 or TRBD2 (5 bases each). Germline V CDR1 and CDR2: MNHEY, SMNVEV (reference sequence). V lost 3 bases and J lost 0, with 13 bases in between. This CDR3 has 16 amino acids. CDR3 nucleotide sequence: TGTGCCAGCAGTTTGGGGGTCGAGACTAGCACAGATACGCAGTATTTT. Residues: CASSLGVETSTDTQYF.

CDR3 sequence reads: CASSLRTGGSEKLFF. The CDR3 DNA is TGTGCCAGCAGCCTAAGGACAGGGGGAAGTGAAAAACTGTTTTTT. The J gene is TRBJ1-4, the V gene TRBV5-6; 10 bases agree with TRBD1. The V and J ends lost 4 bases and 7 bases, in that order; junction bases with no gene match: 7. CDR3 length: 15 residues. The germline gives CDR1 SGHDT, CDR2 YYEEEE. Looking up the rest from reference TRBV5-6 and TRBJ1-4 gives the full variable domain: DAGVTQSPTHLIKTRGQQVTLRCSPKSGHDTVSWYQQALGQGPQFIFQYYEEEERQRGNFPDRFSGHQFPNYSSELNVNALLLGDSALYLCASSLRTGGSEKLFFGSGTQLSVL.

The gene calls are TRBV19 and TRBJ1-2; 7 nucleotides align to TRBD1. CDR1 and CDR2 from the germline V gene are LNHDA and SQIVND (reference sequence). After removal of 5 bases from V and 3 bases from J, the junction contained 15 bases not matched to a gene. The CDR3 length is 17 residues. CDR3 sequence (DNA): TGTGCCAGTAGTGGACAGGCCAACCTAAGACTATACTATGGCTACACCTTC. Protein sequence: CASSGQANLRLYYGYTF.

V is TRBV5-1 and J is TRBJ2-1; TRBD2 aligns across 7 bases. The germline V gene has CDR1 SGHRS and CDR2 YFSETQ. J lost 3 bases, V lost 3 bases, and 3 bases had no gene match. The CDR3 contains 14 residues. The CDR3 nucleotides are TGCGCCAGCAGCTGGAGGGAGGGCTACAATGAGCAGTTCTTC. Translated, it gives CASSWREGYNEQFF. Based on the CDR3 plus reference TRBV5-1 and TRBJ2-1, the full variable domain is KAGVTQTPRYLIKTRGQQVTLSCSPISGHRSVSWYQQTPGQGLQFLFEYFSETQRNKGNFPGRFSGRQFSNSRSEMNVSTLELGDSALYLCASSWREGYNEQFFGPGTRLTVL.

The chain joins TRBV5-1 to TRBJ2-2, with 11 bases identical to TRBD2. The CDR3 runs to 18 residues. Trimming removed 2 bases from V and 3 bases from J; junction bases left unmatched: 9. CDR1 is SGHRS, CDR2 YFSETQ, per germline. The CDR3 bases are TGCGCCAGCAGCTTCTATCCTACGGGACTAGCGGACACCGGGGAGCTGTTTTTT. Translation gives CASSFYPTGLADTGELFF. The variable domain in full, with the rest retrieved from reference TRBV5-1 and TRBJ2-2, is KAGVTQTPRYLIKTRGQQVTLSCSPISGHRSVSWYQQTPGQGLQFLFEYFSETQRNKGNFPGRFSGRQFSNSRSEMNVSTLELGDSALYLCASSFYPTGLADTGELFFGEGSRLTVL.

The genes are TRBV6-1 and TRBJ1-1; D may be TRBD1 (5 bases). Germline CDR1 is MNHNS and CDR2 is SASEGT. The CDR3 is made up of 14 amino acids. Trimming took off 5 bases at V and 1 base at J, with 11 bases between the two ends. This chain's CDR3 is CASSPGPGNTEAFF. The CDR3 nucleotides are TGTGCCAGCAGTCCGGGACCGGGGAACACTGAAGCTTTCTTT.

This chain connects TRBV5-4 to TRBJ1-2, with D perhaps TRBD1 (5 bases). V shed 4 bases and J shed 3 bases, with 16 bases lying between them. Germline V gene lookup returns CDR1 SGHNT and CDR2 YYREEE (reference sequence). The CDR3 totals 15 residues. The CDR3 DNA follows: TGTGCCAGCAGCCCAGACCGCCGGACACACTATGGCTACACCTTC. This codes for CASSPDRRTHYGYTF.

The chain uses TRBV7-2 and TRBJ1-2, with 8 bases identical to TRBD1. V lost 2 bases, J lost 6 bases, and 11 bases stayed unmatched. This CDR3 comprises 16 residues. Germline V gene sequence: CDR1 SGHTA, CDR2 FQGNSA. In DNA, the CDR3 is TGTGCCAGCAGCTTAAGCGTCAGGGGGCGCTCGGATGGCTACACCTTC. Its translation: CASSLSVRGRSDGYTF.

The chain has TRBV19 and TRBJ2-7, with TRBD1 identical over 9 bases. Germline CDR1 and CDR2: LNHDA and SQIVND (reference sequence). V shed 8 bases, J shed 3 bases, and the junction held 5 bases outside the gene matches. The CDR3 has 13 amino acids. The CDR3 bases are TGTGCCAGTCAGGGACAGGGACTCTACGAGCAGTACTTC. Amino acid sequence: CASQGQGLYEQYF.

This chain links TRBV7-8 with TRBJ2-5; D not resolved. The CDR3 is made up of 14 amino acids. Between the trimmed V and J ends, which lost 2 bases and 2 bases, there was a span of 9 bases. CDR1 and CDR2 from the germline V gene are SGHVS and FQNEAQ. The CDR3 here is CASSLYGEQETQYF. The CDR3 nucleotides are TGTGCCAGCAGCTTATATGGCGAGCAAGAGACCCAGTACTTC.

This rearrangement joins TRBV28 to TRBJ1-4, with D hard to call. The CDR3 sequence is 14 residues long. The germline V gene encodes CDR1 MDHEN and CDR2 SYDVKM. Trimming cost V 3 bases and J 2 bases, with 7 bases left between them. The CDR3 DNA is TGTGCCAGCAGTTTTGTTCCTACTAATGAAAAACTGTTTTTT. Translating it yields CASSFVPTNEKLFF.

The rearrangement joins TRBV28 to TRBJ1-2; no clear D gene. CDR1 MDHEN and CDR2 SYDVKM come from the germline V gene. Trimming took 3 bases from V and 4 from J, leaving 9 bases between them. CDR3 length: 13 residues. The CDR3 protein is CASSFPGGYGYTF. DNA for the CDR3: TGTGCCAGCAGTTTCCCGGGTGGCTATGGCTACACCTTC.

The rearrangement links TRBV19 to TRBJ2-3; TRBD1 is a possible D gene (5 bases). Trimming shortened V by 5 bases and J by 4 bases, and 10 bases separated the two germline ends. The CDR3 has 13 amino acids. Germline V gene sequence: CDR1 LNHDA, CDR2 SQIVND (reference sequence). The CDR3 here is CASSDSLADTQYF. The CDR3 bases are TGTGCCAGTAGTGACAGCCTGGCAGATACGCAGTATTTT. Full variable domain (remainder filled in from reference TRBV19 and TRBJ2-3): DGGITQSPKYLFRKEGQNVTLSCEQNLNHDAMYWYRQDPGQGLRLIYYSQIVNDFQKGDIAEGYSVSREKKESFPLTVTSAQKNPTAFYLCASSDSLADTQYFGPGTRLTVL.